This T cell receptor beta chain was documented in a study of OX40 agonist ivuxolimab in advanced cancers. Describing the broader study: The costimulatory receptor OX40 (CD134) was targeted by ivuxolimab, a fully human IgG2 agonistic monoclonal antibody. The purpose of peripheral TCRbeta sequencing was to test whether ivuxolimab changed TCR sequence diversity and led to clonal T-cell expansion. The dose-escalation cohort was 82.7% male with a mean age of approximately 60 years, ranging from roughly 20 to 85. Of the roughly 54 patients in dose escalation, 19 had hepatocellular carcinoma, roughly 15 had melanoma, 9 had renal cell carcinoma and 9 had head and neck cancer. The paper covers the monotherapy dose-escalation part of the phase I ivuxolimab trial, which included N = 52 patients. Partial responses occurred in three dose-escalation patients: two with cutaneous melanoma and one with hepatocellular carcinoma. Intravenous ivuxolimab was administered to patients every 2 weeks at six dose levels: 0.01, 0.1, 0.3, 1.5, 3 and 10 mg/kg. Patients were allowed to have had prior anti-PD-1, anti-PD-L1 or anti-CTLA-4 therapy, and 30% to 40% of the dose-escalation patients had previously received checkpoint inhibitors. The research as a whole found: At doses from 0.1 to 3.0 mg/kg, clonal expansion was seen in both CD4+ and CD8+ blood T cells between baseline and week 6. In partial responders in the 0.1-3.0 mg/kg groups, normalized peripheral clonal expansion was found to be among the lowest, especially among CD8+ T cells. Low levels of normalized T-cell clonal expansion were also shown by some nonresponding patients. Which antigens the clonally expanded peripheral T cells were specific for was not determined. After ivuxolimab, CD8+ T cells had more expanded clones than CD4+ T cells on average.

Note on this clone: No cognate antigen has been identified for it. Base qualities are not recorded, but no much larger clone differs from it by a single base.

The trial excluded patients who had a history of autoimmune disease or who were on systemic immunosuppression. Peripheral blood for TCR sequencing was drawn from every dose cohort at baseline, at cycle 4 day 1 and at cycle 7 day 1. Samples came from an open-label, multicenter, first-in-human phase I dose-escalation trial of ivuxolimab. Adults with locally advanced or metastatic melanoma, renal cell, hepatocellular, or head and neck squamous cell carcinoma were enrolled in the trial. CD4+ and CD8+ T cells were sorted separately from peripheral blood before TCR sequencing. For sequencing of the TCRbeta CDR3 region, genomic DNA was extracted from the sorted cells. The immunoSEQ Assay was used to sequence the TCRbeta CDR3 regions. The table was pulled from immuneACCESS by TCRdb, which kept in-frame rearrangements only. Such tables lose some clones; where checked, under half of the loss comes from unresolved V genes, and the rest has no known cause. This sample holds fewer than 100,000 clones; roughly 91% were observed only once. Roughly 6.3% of the sample goes to the ten largest clones.

The CDR3 runs 15 residues from the cysteine to the phenylalanine. The sequence is cut down to CDR3 DNA, 45 bases in frame from base 1. Cut back by 4 bases and 6 bases, the V and J ends lie 17 bases apart. CDR1 and CDR2 are read off the germline V gene (reference sequence) as SGHNT and YYREEE. This sequence was found in an adult with an advanced solid tumor such as melanoma, head and neck, liver or kidney cancer. The source material was CD4+ or CD8+ T cells sorted from blood, sampled in a trial of the OX40 agonist ivuxolimab. Recombination linked TRBV5-4 to TRBJ1-5, with TRBD1 tentatively as D gene (6 bases match). The DNA sequence is as follows: TGTGCCAGCAGCCTAGGGGGGGTTAAGGGTCAGCCCCAGCATTTT. Translated, this gives CASSLGGVKGQPQHF.